This record looks at one T cell receptor (beta chain) sequence and its context. As yet, its antigen is unknown. This sample is drawn from a study of T-cell memory formation after mild COVID-19. TCRdb fed the 5' RACE reads into MiXCR, producing one record per CDR3 protein. The table shows about 150,000 distinct CDR3 sequences, with around 25% occurring only once. The germline gives CDR1 SNHLY, CDR2 FYNNEI. The CDR3 covers 13 residues. Trimming cost V 3 bases and J 3 bases, with 9 bases left between them. Study-level results: Of the contracting clones, CD4+ ones lay mainly in CM and EM, and CD8+ ones in EMRA.

The TCR originated in an adult woman who had mild COVID-19 (a few samples of this study predate the infection). Cell type and time point are not known. What was sequenced was PBMCs or a T cell subset sorted from them (not recorded which). J is TRBJ2-7 and V is TRBV2; TRBD1 or TRBD2 may be the D gene (5 bases each). Written as DNA, the CDR3 is TGTGCCAGCAGTGAGGGGGTTGGCTACGAGCAGTACTTC. Translating gives CASSEGVGYEQYF.